This T cell receptor beta chain was sequenced in a study of T cells in Graves' hyperthyroidism and ophthalmopathy. The study, taken as a whole, reports: A 13 V-J model separated ophthalmopathy from stable hyperthyroidism.

The CDR3 loop spans 10 amino acids. The V gene lost 10 bases and the J gene lost 2 bases, with 5 bases spanning the gap. Germline V gene data show CDR1 as MDHEN and CDR2 as SYDVKM. Amplification targeted TCR beta CDR3 regions from RNA transcripts. The HTBI set primed first-round TCR CDR3 RT-PCR. MiXCR was run by TCRdb on the multiplex PCR reads, yielding one entry per CDR3 protein. In the table there are hundreds of thousands of distinct CDR3 sequences, less than 25% of which are singletons. This clonotype was picked up one time. Its antigen is unknown. This sequence joins TRBV28 and TRBJ2-5; no firm D call. The specimen sequenced was blood. This receptor was obtained from a man between 25 and 39 years old with Graves' ophthalmopathy. CDR3 protein: CATQQETQYF. CDR3 coding DNA: TGTGCCACCCAGCAAGAGACCCAGTACTTC.